What follows are 25 T cell receptor beta chains derived from one specimen sequenced in a study of PD-L1 blockade in urothelial cancer. Sequenced by immunoSEQ multiplex PCR; TCRdb stores in-frame clones only, minus some. The sample has some 71,000 clones; roughly 80% are singletons. Regarding time point: pretreatment peripheral blood. The sample was PBMCs, taken around atezolizumab (anti-PD-L1) treatment. The receptor source for this set is a man in his forties with urothelial cancer.

The chain carries TRBV15 and TRBJ2-7, with 7 bases matching TRBD1. Germline CDR1 reads LNHNV; CDR2 reads YYDKDF (reference sequence). After removal of 4 bases from V and 3 bases from J, the junction contained 9 bases not matched to a gene. CDR3 length: 15 amino acids. CDR3 bases: TGTGCCACCAGCATCGATTTGGGACAGAGCTACGAGCAGTACTTC. Translation: CATSIDLGQSYEQYF.

The chain couples TRBV7-2 to TRBJ1-1; 7 nucleotides agree with TRBD1. Germline lookup yields CDR1 SGHTA and CDR2 FQGNSA. Trimming removed 5 bases from V and 9 bases from J; junction bases left unmatched: 6. The CDR3 loop spans 12 amino acids. CDR3 sequence reads: CASSLRTGQAFF. CDR3 nucleotide sequence: TGTGCCAGCAGCCTCAGGACAGGACAAGCTTTCTTT.

The CDR3 DNA sequence: TGTGCCAGCAGCTTAGGGACTAGCACCTACAATGAGCAGTTCTTC. As protein: CASSLGTSTYNEQFF. The chain combines TRBV7-3 with TRBJ2-1; 9 nucleotides agree with TRBD2. There are 15 residues in the CDR3. From germline, CDR1 is SGHTA and CDR2 FQGTGA. After removal of 2 bases from V and 2 bases from J, the junction contained 1 base not matched to a gene.

The CDR3, as DNA: TGTGCCAGCAGCCTCTCGACAGGGAGTGGCTACACCTTC. Translated, it gives CASSLSTGSGYTF. The chain carries TRBV11-3 and TRBJ1-2, with 7 bases lining up with TRBD1. With 5 bases clipped from V and 7 bases from J, the junction kept 7 bases outside the gene matches. The V gene's germline CDR1 is SGHNT and CDR2 YENEEA. The CDR3 runs 13 residues.

This clone was observed many times. This chain connects TRBV29-1 to TRBJ1-1; D is perhaps TRBD1 (6 bases). The CDR3 sequence is 13 residues long. With 7 bases removed from V and 1 base from J, the gap between germline ends came to 13 bases. The V gene's germline CDR1 is SQVTM and CDR2 ANQGSEA. CDR3 sequence (DNA): TGCAGCGCCCGGGCAGGGGCGAACACTGAAGCTTTCTTT. Translating gives CSARAGANTEAFF.

V usage is TRBV5-1 and J usage is TRBJ2-7; 8 bases fit TRBD1. Germline V gene lookup returns CDR1 SGHRS and CDR2 YFSETQ. Trimming at V came to 3 bases and at J to 7 bases, leaving 6 bases not matched to a gene. This CDR3 is built from 13 residues. In nucleotides, the CDR3 is TGCGCCAGCAGCTCGGGGGACAGGAGGGAGCAGTACTTC. Protein product: CASSSGDRREQYF.

This clone came up a few times. This chain connects TRBV5-1 to TRBJ2-7, with TRBD1 identical over 7 bases. J gave up 2 bases and V 3 bases, and 11 bases lay outside the gene matches. The CDR3 contains 16 residues. The germline V gene encodes CDR1 SGHRS and CDR2 YFSETQ. CDR3: CASSSSGQATTYEQYF. CDR3 DNA sequence: TGCGCCAGCAGCTCCTCAGGACAGGCTACTACCTACGAGCAGTACTTC.

This chain uses TRBV14 with TRBJ2-7; 7 bases fit TRBD1. Germline V lookup: CDR1 SGHDN, CDR2 FVKESK. This CDR3 is built from 16 residues. Unmatched junction bases numbered 11, after V lost 4 bases and J lost 2 bases. CDR3: CASSPAPTGITYEQYF. CDR3 coding DNA: TGTGCCAGCAGCCCCGCACCGACAGGGATCACCTACGAGCAGTACTTC.

This rearrangement joins TRBV5-5 to TRBJ2-7, with 10 bases aligning to TRBD1. Germline V gene sequence: CDR1 SGHKS, CDR2 YYEKEE (reference sequence). Germline trimming cut 7 bases from V and 7 bases from J; bases unmatched to any gene: 11. The CDR3 is 14 residues long. The CDR3 region is CASHRQGALQEQYF. The CDR3 DNA sequence: TGTGCCAGCCACCGACAGGGGGCCTTGCAGGAGCAGTACTTC. The variable domain in full, with the rest retrieved from reference TRBV5-5 and TRBJ2-7, is DAGVTQSPTHLIKTRGQQVTLRCSPISGHKSVSWYQQVLGQGPQFIFQYYEKEERGRGNFPDRFSARQFPNYSSELNVNALLLGDSALYLCASHRQGALQEQYFGPGTRLTVT.

The chain employs TRBV5-6 and TRBJ2-7; 8 nucleotides agree with TRBD2. The germline V gene has CDR1 SGHDT and CDR2 YYEEEE. V trimming: 1 base; J trimming: 0 bases; junction bases outside the gene matches: 3. The CDR3 runs 15 residues. CDR3 loop: CASSLPGGNSYEQYF. The DNA for the CDR3 is TGTGCCAGCAGCTTGCCGGGAGGGAACTCCTACGAGCAGTACTTC.

V is TRBV25-1 and J is TRBJ2-3; TRBD2 matches 12 bases. CDR1 is MGHDK and CDR2 is SYGVNS in the germline V gene. The CDR3 sequence is 16 residues long. Trimming removed 5 bases from V and 4 bases from J; junction bases left unmatched: 7. The DNA of the CDR3 is TGTGCCAGCAGTAAGACTAGCGGGAGTGTTGCAGATACGCAGTATTTT. It translates to CASSKTSGSVADTQYF.

This chain uses TRBV28 with TRBJ1-5; D gene ambiguous. With 8 bases removed from V and 5 bases from J, the gap between germline ends came to 16 bases. Germline values: CDR1 MDHEN, CDR2 SYDVKM. This CDR3 spans 14 amino acids. As DNA, the CDR3 is TGTGCCAGCTTCCCGGGTCGTTTTTATCAGCCCCAGCATTTT. Its translation: CASFPGRFYQPQHF.

The rearrangement links TRBV6-6 to TRBJ1-2, with D perhaps TRBD1 (5 bases). The CDR3 is made up of 12 amino acids. Looked up from germline, CDR1 is MNHNY and CDR2 is SVGAGI (reference sequence). Trimming stripped 6 bases from V and 4 bases from J, with 9 bases between. The CDR3 reads CASSRGGYGYTF. CDR3 nucleotides: TGTGCCAGCAGCCGGGGGGGCTATGGCTACACCTTC.

This clone was detected only once. CDR3: CAWTFGGSSYEQYF. Here the CDR3 DNA reads TGTGCCTGGACCTTTGGCGGGAGCTCCTACGAGCAGTACTTC. This rearrangement joins TRBV30 to TRBJ2-7, with 7 bases aligning to TRBD2. Unmatched junction bases numbered 6, after V lost 4 bases and J lost 0 bases. The CDR3 runs 14 residues. Germline CDR1 and CDR2: GTSNPN and SVGIG (reference sequence). The complete variable domain, with remaining parts taken from reference TRBV30 and TRBJ2-7, reads SQTIHQWPATLVQPVGSPLSLECTVEGTSNPNLYWYRQAAGRGLQLLFYSVGIGQISSEVPQNLSASRPQDRQFILSSKKLLLSDSGFYLCAWTFGGSSYEQYFGPGTRLTVT.

This clone has just a few counts. V gene TRBV19 combines with J gene TRBJ1-2; D unresolved. CDR3 size: 14 residues. Germline CDR1 reads LNHDA; CDR2 reads SQIVND (reference sequence). V was pared by 4 bases and J by 2 bases, with 11 bases between. This CDR3 is CASSKPVVNYGYTF. CDR3 nucleotide sequence: TGTGCCAGTAGTAAGCCGGTGGTGAACTATGGCTACACCTTC.

This clone was seen only a few times. The gene calls are TRBV5-5 and TRBJ2-1; a weak D match, TRBD2 (5 bases). Trimming took off 4 bases at V and 10 bases at J, with 12 bases between the two ends. Germline V gene data show CDR1 as SGHKS and CDR2 as YYEKEE (reference sequence). The CDR3 extends over 12 amino acids. The CDR3 DNA sequence: TGTGCCAGCAGCCCAGGAGGATCAGAGCAGTTCTTC. It codes for CASSPGGSEQFF. The full variable domain, in which reference TRBV5-5 and TRBJ2-1 provide the parts outside the CDR3, is DAGVTQSPTHLIKTRGQQVTLRCSPISGHKSVSWYQQVLGQGPQFIFQYYEKEERGRGNFPDRFSARQFPNYSSELNVNALLLGDSALYLCASSPGGSEQFFGPGTRLTVL.

Of note for this clone: The conserved phenylalanine or tryptophan is not found at the CDR3 terminus, so this likely reflects a read error. Because the CDR3's place on the DNA is in doubt, the DNA is left out and the CDR3 is given as listed by TCRdb. The V and J genes are TRBV4-3 and TRBJ1-2. The CDR3 numbers 11 amino acids, ends counted. Looked up from germline, CDR1 is LGHNA and CDR2 is YSLEER. The CDR3 sequence is CASSPPTDSKG.

This clone has only one observation. V is TRBV28 and J is TRBJ2-3; TRBD2 aligns across 8 bases. Trimming cost V 4 bases and J 12 bases; bases outside gene matches: 12. The germline V gene encodes CDR1 MDHEN and CDR2 SYDVKM. The CDR3 extends over 14 amino acids. The CDR3 DNA reads TGTGCCAGCAGTTCAGGGCCCGGAGCGGGAGTTCAGTATTTT. It codes for CASSSGPGAGVQYF.

To note about this clone: The junction departs from germline at one end; a sequencing error may be responsible. The rearrangement uses TRBV30 and TRBJ1-5, with a weak D call TRBD1 (5 bases). This CDR3 has 15 amino acids. CDR1 and CDR2 from the germline V gene are GTSNPN and SVGIG (reference sequence). CDR3 in amino acids: CAWSPRGGANLPQHF. Here the CDR3 DNA reads TGTGCCTGGAGTCCCCGGGGAGGGGCCAATCTGCCCCAGCATTTT.

The chain joins TRBV6-1 to TRBJ1-1; 10 nucleotides align to TRBD1. From germline, CDR1 is MNHNS and CDR2 SASEGT. The CDR3 totals 18 residues. With 2 bases clipped from V and 2 bases from J, the junction kept 11 bases outside the gene matches. The CDR3 DNA reads as TGTGCCAGCAGTGAACGATTATCGAGGACAGGGGGAAACACTGAAGCTTTCTTT. Its protein product is CASSERLSRTGGNTEAFF.

This clone was seen a few times. The V and J genes are TRBV11-2 and TRBJ2-1; no reliable D call. The CDR3 has 15 amino acids. Per the germline V gene, CDR1 is SGHAT and CDR2 is FQNNGV. Trimming stripped 1 base from V and 5 bases from J, with 12 bases between. For the CDR3, the DNA is TGTGCCAGCAGCTTAGTGAGAGTCCTGGACAATGAGCAGTTCTTC. The encoded protein is CASSLVRVLDNEQFF.

This clone was counted between two and nine times. DNA of the CDR3: TGTGCCAGCAGTGAGGGCGGGAGGGCCGGTCCTGAGCAGTTCTTC. This gives the protein CASSEGGRAGPEQFF. V and J are TRBV2 and TRBJ2-1, with 9 bases that match TRBD2. J lost 9 bases, V lost 3 bases, and 9 bases had no gene match. Germline-derived CDR1 and CDR2 are SNHLY and FYNNEI. This CDR3 is 15 amino acids long. Drawing the rest from reference TRBV2 and TRBJ2-1, the complete variable domain is EPEVTQTPSHQVTQMGQEVILRCVPISNHLYFYWYRQILGQKVEFLVSFYNNEISEKSEIFDDQFSVERPDGSNFTLKIRSTKLEDSAMYFCASSEGGRAGPEQFFGPGTRLTVL.

The chain has TRBV5-1 and TRBJ1-1, with a weak D call TRBD1 (5 bases). Germline CDR1 is SGHRS and CDR2 is YFSETQ. The CDR3 covers 16 residues. V lost 4 bases to trimming and J lost 1 base, with 17 bases between them. The CDR3 bases are TGCGCCAGCAGCCTGCGTCCCCAGGGATCGAACACTGAAGCTTTCTTT. Protein sequence: CASSLRPQGSNTEAFF.

A few counts support this clone. The rearrangement joins TRBV28 to TRBJ2-5; D is ambiguous. The V end was cut by 2 bases, the J end by 4 bases, with 8 bases between. The CDR3 is 13 amino acids. CDR1 is MDHEN and CDR2 is SYDVKM in the germline V gene. The CDR3 here is CASSLNYLETQYF. CDR3 in DNA: TGTGCCAGCAGTTTAAACTACCTAGAGACCCAGTACTTC.

V usage is TRBV28 and J usage is TRBJ1-1; 7 bases are a match to TRBD1. With 2 bases clipped from V and 0 bases from J, the junction kept 3 bases outside the gene matches. The CDR3 covers 15 residues. Germline V gives CDR1 MDHEN, CDR2 SYDVKM. This CDR3 reads CASSLRGTVNTEAFF. CDR3 coding DNA: TGTGCCAGCAGTTTAAGGGGGACAGTGAACACTGAAGCTTTCTTT.